The T cell receptor beta chain under discussion was sequenced for a study of cytomegalovirus exposure and HLA in healthy donors. This clone turned up a few times. Vbeta (60) and Jbeta (13) primers were used in the PCR. Assay used: immunoSEQ multiplex PCR; TCRdb lists only in-frame clones, some missing. The sample has 150,000 to 200,000 clones, more than 65% seen once. Trimming took 3 bases from V and 1 from J, leaving 7 bases between them. The CDR3 is 13 amino acids. Germline assignment: CDR1 SGHRS and CDR2 YFSETQ. Sequencing was performed on PBMCs. This chain uses TRBV5-1 with TRBJ1-1; no firm D call. The clonotype comes from a woman aged 40 to 50 in good health and CMV-seropositive. The DNA for the CDR3 is TGCGCCAGCAGCTCGCTAGGGAACACTGAAGCTTTCTTT. It specifies CASSSLGNTEAFF.